One T cell receptor (beta chain) is described in this entry. The sample comes from a study of CD4 T cells in relation to SARS-CoV-2 and coronaviruses. The germline gives CDR1 LNHDA, CDR2 SQIVND (reference sequence). There are 12 residues in the CDR3. The ends were cut back, 6 bases at V and 5 bases at J, with 10 bases in the middle. Using immunoSEQ multiplex PCR, the repertoire was profiled, and TCRdb retains in-frame clones only, with some absent. This table holds 30,000 to 45,000 clones, approximately 88% found once. J is TRBJ1-1 and V is TRBV19; D unresolved. Source material: memory CD4+ T cells from PBMCs. This receptor was obtained from an adult with COVID-19. The CDR3 region has the DNA TGTGCCAGTAGCCCGGGGAGGACTGAAGCTTTCTTT. Protein sequence: CASSPGRTEAFF.